This record covers a single T cell receptor (beta chain). Its cognate antigen is unknown. The authors produced TCR alpha and TCR beta cDNA libraries with sample barcodes and UMIs by 5'RACE using constant-segment primers. TCRdb passed the 5' RACE reads through MiXCR, listing each CDR3 protein once. The data contain 100,000 to 120,000 distinct CDR3 sequences, roughly a sixth of them singletons. Germline V gene lookup returns CDR1 SEHNR and CDR2 FQNEAQ (reference sequence). V gave up 11 bases and J gave up 0 bases, with 13 bases separating them. This CDR3 is built from 14 residues. These data originate in a study of T-cell memory formation after mild COVID-19. Study background: Clusters were largely donor specific. Findings of the study overall: Contracting CD4+ clones were located mainly in CM and EM, and CD8+ clones in EMRA. CD4+ bias marked clones expanding day 15 to 37, unlike balanced contracting clones.

This clonotype was sampled from a man between 18 and 29 years old who had mild COVID-19 (a few samples of this study predate the infection). Cell type and time point are not known. Sample: PBMCs or a T cell subset sorted from them (not recorded which). The gene calls are TRBV7-9 and TRBJ2-2; maybe TRBD2 (5 bases). The CDR3 sequence is CAGRAEANTGELFF. The CDR3 DNA sequence: TGTGCCGGACGAGCGGAAGCGAACACCGGGGAGCTGTTTTTT.